Presented here are 32 T cell receptor beta chains from one specimen sequenced in a study of T cell changes during pregnancy in multiple sclerosis. TCRdb's copy holds only in-frame clones and misses some; the assay was immunoSEQ multiplex PCR. This sample has tens of thousands of clones, with around 92% found just once. Sequenced material: CD4+ T cells from peripheral blood mononuclear cells, taken after pregnancy. These receptors came from a female donor with multiple sclerosis, enrolled in a pregnancy study.

In nucleotides, the CDR3 is TGTGCCAGCAGCCTAATCTCGGGCAATGAGCAGTTCTTC. This translates into CASSLISGNEQFF. This chain joins TRBV6-5 and TRBJ2-1; D unclear. Deletions cut 6 bases from V and 6 bases from J, with 12 bases between. The CDR3 loop spans 13 amino acids. CDR1 is MNHEY, CDR2 SVGAGI, per germline.

V gene TRBV7-3 combines with J gene TRBJ2-5, with D perhaps matching TRBD2 (5 bases). Germline V gene data show CDR1 as SGHTA and CDR2 as FQGTGA. CDR3 length equals 15 residues. The V end was cut by 4 bases, the J end by 5 bases, with 17 bases between. The CDR3, as DNA: TGTGCCAGCAGCTCACGGTCCGGGGATGGGGAGACCCAGTACTTC. Translation gives CASSSRSGDGETQYF.

This clone occurred a few times. This rearrangement joins TRBV6-1 to TRBJ1-6, with D possibly matching TRBD1 (5 bases). Per germline, CDR1 MNHNS and CDR2 SASEGT. The V end lost 10 bases, the J end lost 10 bases, and 20 bases lay between the germline ends. This CDR3 comprises 14 residues. The CDR3 is CATRPGQGGSPLHF. In nucleotides, the CDR3 is TGTGCCACCCGTCCCGGTCAGGGTGGGTCACCCCTCCACTTT.

This clone was seen a handful of times. The gene calls are TRBV11-2 and TRBJ1-5; D is undetermined. Germline V gene lookup returns CDR1 SGHAT and CDR2 FQNNGV. Trimming took off 0 bases at V and 6 bases at J, with 9 bases between the two ends. The CDR3 loop spans 14 amino acids. The CDR3 spells CASSLDLPGQPQHF. Here the CDR3 DNA reads TGTGCCAGCAGCTTAGATCTGCCCGGTCAGCCCCAGCATTTT.

In DNA form, the CDR3 reads TGCAGTGTCACGGGTACCGGGGAGCTGTTTTTT. Amino acids: CSVTGTGELFF. This chain links TRBV20-1 with TRBJ2-2, with D unclear. Trimming pared 7 bases from V and 5 bases from J, leaving 8 bases between. The length of the CDR3 is 11 residues. Germline V lookup: CDR1 DFQATT, CDR2 SNEGSKA (reference sequence).

The chain recombines TRBV7-9 with TRBJ2-1; 11 bases map to TRBD2. The V gene's germline CDR1 is SEHNR and CDR2 FQNEAQ (reference sequence). There are 15 residues in the CDR3. V shed 6 bases and J 4 bases; nucleotides not matched to a gene: 5. CDR3: CASSPTSGGYNEQFF. The CDR3 coding sequence is TGTGCCAGCAGTCCCACTAGCGGGGGTTACAATGAGCAGTTCTTC.

V is TRBV2 and J is TRBJ1-5; D is ambiguous. The CDR3 covers 13 residues. V gave up 3 bases and J gave up 6 bases, with 9 bases separating them. Germline loops: CDR1 SNHLY, CDR2 FYNNEI. This CDR3 is CASSDWASQPQHF. CDR3 bases: TGTGCCAGCAGTGATTGGGCGTCTCAGCCCCAGCATTTT.

V is TRBV2 and J is TRBJ2-5, with D perhaps matching TRBD2 (7 bases). Germline CDR1 SNHLY, CDR2 FYNNEI. The V end was cut by 3 bases, the J end by 5 bases, with 13 bases between. This CDR3 contains 14 residues. The CDR3: CASSDGGPWETQYF. The CDR3 nucleotides read TGTGCCAGCAGTGACGGGGGGCCCTGGGAGACCCAGTACTTC.

This clone was seen only once. The chain carries TRBV4-2 and TRBJ1-1; D is undetermined. Germline V lookup: CDR1 LGHNA, CDR2 YNFKEQ. Trimming left V 0 bases short and J 2 bases short, with 13 bases between. The length of the CDR3 is 16 residues. CDR3 nucleotides: TGTGCCAGCAGCCAAGACAGTGGTCGAGGAAACACTGAAGCTTTCTTT. Residues: CASSQDSGRGNTEAFF.

The CDR3: CAWSVIGSGQGLRGNTIYF. The CDR3 DNA follows: TGTGCCTGGAGTGTTATTGGGAGTGGACAGGGCCTAAGGGGAAACACCATATATTTT. The chain uses TRBV30 and TRBJ1-3; 8 nucleotides align to TRBD1. CDR1 and CDR2 (germline): GTSNPN, SVGIG (reference sequence). The trim removed 0 bases at V and 4 bases at J, leaving 17 bases unmatched. The CDR3 runs to 19 residues.

The CDR3 DNA is TGTGCCAGCAGCTTAGATCCGGACGGCCTAGCTGGTGGCTACACCTTC. It codes for CASSLDPDGLAGGYTF. V is TRBV7-8 and J is TRBJ1-2; unclear D gene. This CDR3 has 16 residues. V was clipped by 1 base and J by 7 bases, with 19 bases between them. CDR1 and CDR2 (germline): SGHVS, FQNEAQ.

This clone was seen only once. This chain connects TRBV30 to TRBJ2-3; possibly TRBD1 for D (6 bases). The CDR3 length is 15 residues. Germline assignment: CDR1 GTSNPN and CDR2 SVGIG (reference sequence). With 6 bases removed from V and 2 bases from J, the gap between germline ends came to 18 bases. CDR3 sequence reads: CACQNRDTLTDTQYF. CDR3 nucleotides: TGTGCCTGCCAAAACCGGGACACGCTCACAGATACGCAGTATTTT.

Regarding this clone: The junction differs from germline at one of its ends, possibly a read error. This sample also contains other DNA sequences that code for the same CDR3. This sequence joins TRBV5-6 and TRBJ1-6, with a weak D call TRBD1 (5 bases). The CDR3 runs 16 residues. Looked up from germline, CDR1 is SGHDT and CDR2 is YYEEEE. The CDR3: CASSSGLPLMYSPLHF. The CDR3 nucleotides read TGCGCCAGCAGCTCGGGACTGCCTTTAATGTATTCACCCCTCCACTTT.

The V and J genes are TRBV7-9 and TRBJ2-7; 11 nucleotides match TRBD1. After removal of 4 bases from V and 0 bases from J, the junction contained 5 bases not matched to a gene. Germline CDR1 and CDR2: SEHNR and FQNEAQ (reference sequence). The length of the CDR3 is 16 residues. In DNA form, the CDR3 reads TGTGCCAGCAGCTCATTTGGGACAGGGGGCTCCTACGAGCAGTACTTC. As protein: CASSSFGTGGSYEQYF.

The table lists this clone with a count of one. V is TRBV2 and J is TRBJ1-1; no definite D call. This CDR3 is built from 13 residues. Germline CDR1 and CDR2: SNHLY and FYNNEI. The V and J ends lost 4 bases and 5 bases respectively, with 11 bases between them. CDR3 protein: CASSALHATEAFF. CDR3 DNA sequence: TGTGCCAGCAGTGCCCTGCATGCGACTGAAGCTTTCTTT.

The rearrangement joins TRBV7-6 to TRBJ1-2; TRBD1 aligns across 8 bases. J lost 7 bases, V lost 1 base, and 8 bases had no gene match. Looked up from germline, CDR1 is SGHVS and CDR2 is FNYEAQ. There are 15 residues in the CDR3. Here the CDR3 reads CASSLEASGGSGYTF. In nucleotides, the CDR3 is TGTGCCAGCAGCTTAGAAGCCTCAGGGGGCTCTGGCTACACCTTC.

The J gene is TRBJ2-5, the V gene TRBV5-4, with 10 bases fitting TRBD1. CDR3 size: 19 residues. Unmatched junction bases numbered 16, after V lost 0 bases and J lost 5 bases. Germline lookup yields CDR1 SGHNT and CDR2 YYREEE (reference sequence). In nucleotides, the CDR3 is TGTGCCAGCAGCTTGGTAGGGACAGGGGTAATTTTAGGGACTGAGACCCAGTACTTC. Translated, it gives CASSLVGTGVILGTETQYF.

This rearrangement joins TRBV9 to TRBJ2-3, with D tentatively TRBD2 (5 bases). The germline CDR1 and CDR2 sequences are SGDLS and YYNGEE. The CDR3 length is 15 residues. V was clipped by 1 base and J by 6 bases, with 15 bases between them. The CDR3 is CASSVRGQDLDTQYF. The CDR3 DNA reads as TGTGCCAGCAGCGTACGAGGGCAGGATCTGGATACGCAGTATTTT.

V is TRBV19 and J is TRBJ2-2; the D gene is possibly TRBD1 (5 bases). Germline-derived CDR1 and CDR2 are LNHDA and SQIVND (reference sequence). The CDR3 consists of 14 residues. Trimming stripped 5 bases from V and 3 bases from J, with 10 bases between. This CDR3 is CASSLNRYTGELFF. CDR3 DNA sequence: TGTGCCAGTAGTTTGAACAGGTACACCGGGGAGCTGTTTTTT.

This clone was detected once. The rearrangement joins TRBV15 to TRBJ1-5, with 7 bases identical to TRBD1. Germline CDR1 and CDR2: LNHNV and YYDKDF (reference sequence). With 5 bases clipped from V and 7 bases from J, the junction kept 14 bases outside the gene matches. The CDR3 runs to 16 residues. CDR3 sequence (DNA): TGTGCCACCAGCGGGTTTCCCGACAGGGACGGGCAGCCCCAGCATTTT. It encodes CATSGFPDRDGQPQHF.

The rearrangement links TRBV7-6 to TRBJ2-3; D unresolved. Trimming took off 4 bases at V and 2 bases at J, with 19 bases between the two ends. In germline, CDR1 is SGHVS, CDR2 FNYEAQ. The CDR3 length is 17 residues. This CDR3 reads CASSSRASSFSTDTQYF. In nucleotides, the CDR3 is TGTGCCAGCAGCTCTCGAGCATCATCCTTTTCCACAGATACGCAGTATTTT.

About this clone: The same CDR3 also results from other DNA sequences found in this sample. This chain links TRBV9 with TRBJ1-3, with a tentative D call TRBD1 (5 bases). Trimming removed 1 base at V and 3 bases at J, with 8 bases between. CDR1 is SGDLS, CDR2 YYNGEE, per germline. This CDR3 comprises 14 residues. In nucleotides, the CDR3 is TGTGCCAGCAGCGTAACTGACAGTGGAAACACCATATATTTT. Residues: CASSVTDSGNTIYF.

The gene calls are TRBV7-2 and TRBJ1-2; 7 bases line up with TRBD1. Germline lookup yields CDR1 SGHTA and CDR2 FQGNSA. With V trimmed by 5 bases and J by 8 bases, 8 bases remained unmatched. This CDR3 is 13 amino acids long. CDR3 residues: CASSPRGPKGYTF. The CDR3 DNA is TGTGCCAGCAGCCCAAGGGGGCCAAAGGGCTACACCTTC.

The chain employs TRBV6-5 and TRBJ1-1, with TRBD1 identical over 10 bases. Germline trimming cut 4 bases from V and 1 base from J; bases unmatched to any gene: 3. CDR1 and CDR2 from the germline V gene are MNHEY and SVGAGI. This CDR3 comprises 15 residues. The CDR3 coding sequence is TGTGCCAGCAGTTCAGACAGGGGGCAGAACACTGAAGCTTTCTTT. Protein: CASSSDRGQNTEAFF.

This chain joins TRBV15 and TRBJ1-1; the D is unclear. CDR1 and CDR2 (germline): LNHNV, YYDKDF (reference sequence). CDR3 size: 15 residues. The V end was cut by 1 base, the J end by 10 bases, with 19 bases between. In DNA, the CDR3 is TGTGCCACCAGCAGAGCTAACAACCCCCGACTAAGAGCTTTCTTT. It yields the protein CATSRANNPRLRAFF.

The V gene is TRBV5-6, the J gene TRBJ1-1; D ambiguous. Germline lookup yields CDR1 SGHDT and CDR2 YYEEEE. The CDR3 covers 15 residues. V was cut by 4 bases and J by 0 bases, with 13 bases left in between. For the CDR3, the DNA is TGTGCCAGCAGCACTATGACTAGGGTGAACACTGAAGCTTTCTTT. This encodes CASSTMTRVNTEAFF.

The rearrangement links TRBV5-1 to TRBJ1-4, with D unresolved. Germline-derived CDR1 and CDR2 are SGHRS and YFSETQ. This CDR3 region has 16 residues. Trimming cost V 3 bases and J 3 bases, with 15 bases left between them. CDR3 protein: CASSSRGVGSNEKLFF. The CDR3 nucleotides read TGCGCCAGCAGCTCCCGGGGAGTCGGGTCTAATGAAAAACTGTTTTTT.

V and J are TRBV6-5 and TRBJ2-5; TRBD1 matches 8 bases. V shed 7 bases, J shed 3 bases, and the junction held 4 bases outside the gene matches. Germline loops: CDR1 MNHEY, CDR2 SVGAGI. CDR3 length: 13 amino acids. The CDR3 sequence is CASNDRGKETQYF. The CDR3 DNA reads TGTGCCAGCAACGACAGGGGAAAAGAGACCCAGTACTTC.

The J gene is TRBJ2-3, the V gene TRBV19; D is undetermined. The germline gives CDR1 LNHDA, CDR2 SQIVND (reference sequence). The CDR3 spans 12 residues. V was pared by 5 bases and J by 4 bases, with 7 bases between. This chain's CDR3 is CASSSLADTQYF. The CDR3 DNA follows: TGTGCCAGTAGTTCCCTAGCAGATACGCAGTATTTT.

This clone was recorded only once. The V call is TRBV29-1, the J call TRBJ2-7; 10 nucleotides agree with TRBD1. Germline CDR1 is SQVTM and CDR2 is ANQGSEA. The CDR3 is 14 amino acids. The V gene end was trimmed by 7 bases and the J gene end by 4 bases; junction bases not matched to a gene: 10. The CDR3 spells CSGRDGTGVYEQYF. The CDR3, as DNA: TGCAGCGGACGGGACGGGACAGGGGTGTACGAGCAGTACTTC.

The CDR3 here is CASSLGGGHRRETQYF. CDR3 DNA: TGTGCCAGCTCTTTGGGCGGGGGCCACAGGAGAGAGACCCAGTACTTC. The rearrangement joins TRBV18 to TRBJ2-5; possible D gene TRBD2, 7 bases. Germline V gene lookup returns CDR1 KGHSH and CDR2 LQKENI. The CDR3 is 16 amino acids. V shed 6 bases and J shed 4 bases, with 21 bases lying between them.

About this clone: Other nucleotide sequences from this sample produce the same CDR3. This chain links TRBV30 with TRBJ1-1, with a weak D call TRBD1 (6 bases). Germline loops: CDR1 GTSNPN, CDR2 SVGIG (reference sequence). Trimming removed 3 bases at V and 0 bases at J, with 8 bases between. This CDR3 has 13 residues. The CDR3: CAWSRQVNTEAFF. CDR3 nucleotides: TGTGCCTGGAGCCGACAGGTGAACACTGAAGCTTTCTTT.